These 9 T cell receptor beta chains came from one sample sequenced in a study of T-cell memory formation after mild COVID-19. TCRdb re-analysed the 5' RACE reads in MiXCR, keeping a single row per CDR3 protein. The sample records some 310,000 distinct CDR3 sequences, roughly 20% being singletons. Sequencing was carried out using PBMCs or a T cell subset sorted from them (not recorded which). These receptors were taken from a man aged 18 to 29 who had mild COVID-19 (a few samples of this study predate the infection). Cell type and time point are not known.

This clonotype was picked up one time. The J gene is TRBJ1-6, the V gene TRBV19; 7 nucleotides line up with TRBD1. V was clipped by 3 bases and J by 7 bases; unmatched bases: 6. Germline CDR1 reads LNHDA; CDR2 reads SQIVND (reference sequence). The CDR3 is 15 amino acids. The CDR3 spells CASSIWGTANSPLHF. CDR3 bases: TGTGCCAGTAGTATTTGGGGGACAGCGAATTCACCCCTCCACTTT.

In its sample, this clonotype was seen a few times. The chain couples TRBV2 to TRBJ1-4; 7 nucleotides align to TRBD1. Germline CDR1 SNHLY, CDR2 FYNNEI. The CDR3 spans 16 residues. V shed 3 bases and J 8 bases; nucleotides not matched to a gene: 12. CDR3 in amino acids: CASSDRPTGLGEKLFF. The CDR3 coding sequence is TGTGCCAGCAGTGATCGTCCGACAGGGTTGGGGGAAAAACTGTTTTTT.

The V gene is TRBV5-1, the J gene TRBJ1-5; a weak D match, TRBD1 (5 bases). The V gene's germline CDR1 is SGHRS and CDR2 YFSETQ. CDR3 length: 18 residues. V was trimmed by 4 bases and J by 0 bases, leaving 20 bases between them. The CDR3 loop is CASSIGPGTAYSNQPQHF. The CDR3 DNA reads TGCGCCAGCAGCATCGGACCTGGGACGGCTTATAGCAATCAGCCCCAGCATTTT.

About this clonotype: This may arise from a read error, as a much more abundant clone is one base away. Here the CDR3 reads CASSWLERGMETKYF. DNA of the CDR3: TGTGCCAGCAGTTGGCTAGAGCGGGGGATGGAGACCAAGTACTTC. J is TRBJ2-5 and V is TRBV6-5; 8 nucleotides agree with TRBD2. This CDR3 region has 15 residues. Germline V gene data show CDR1 as MNHEY and CDR2 as SVGAGI.

Here the CDR3 DNA reads TGTGCCAGCAGCGCCGACAGGGTAGGGCCCCACACCGGGGAGCTGTTTTTT. This translates into CASSADRVGPHTGELFF. V usage is TRBV7-9 and J usage is TRBJ2-2; 7 bases match TRBD1. The germline V gene encodes CDR1 SEHNR and CDR2 FQNEAQ (reference sequence). Trimming at V came to 5 bases and at J to 3 bases, leaving 12 bases not matched to a gene. This CDR3 is 17 amino acids long.

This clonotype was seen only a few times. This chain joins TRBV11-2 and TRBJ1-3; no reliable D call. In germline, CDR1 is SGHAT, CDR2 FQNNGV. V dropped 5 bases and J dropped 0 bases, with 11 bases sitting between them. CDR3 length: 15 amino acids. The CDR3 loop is CASSQGRISGNTIYF. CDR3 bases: TGTGCCAGCAGCCAAGGACGGATCTCTGGAAACACCATATATTTT.

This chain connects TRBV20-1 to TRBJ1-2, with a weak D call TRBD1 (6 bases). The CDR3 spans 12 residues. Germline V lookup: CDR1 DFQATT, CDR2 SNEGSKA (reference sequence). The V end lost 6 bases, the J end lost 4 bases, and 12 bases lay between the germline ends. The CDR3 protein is CSAPRGAYGYTF. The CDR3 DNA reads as TGCAGTGCGCCCCGGGGGGCCTATGGCTACACCTTC.

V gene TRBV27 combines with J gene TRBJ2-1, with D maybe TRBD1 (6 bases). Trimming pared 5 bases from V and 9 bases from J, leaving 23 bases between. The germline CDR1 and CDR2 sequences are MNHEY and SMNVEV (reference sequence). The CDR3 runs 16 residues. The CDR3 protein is CASSLARQVVGSEQFF. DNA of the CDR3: TGTGCCAGCAGTCTGGCGAGACAGGTGGTCGGTAGTGAGCAGTTCTTC.

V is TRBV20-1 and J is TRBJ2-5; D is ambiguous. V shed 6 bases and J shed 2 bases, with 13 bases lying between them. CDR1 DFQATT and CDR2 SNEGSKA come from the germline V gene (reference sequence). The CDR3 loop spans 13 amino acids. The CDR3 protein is CSAISEGQETQYF. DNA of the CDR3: TGCAGTGCCATTTCGGAAGGGCAAGAGACCCAGTACTTC.